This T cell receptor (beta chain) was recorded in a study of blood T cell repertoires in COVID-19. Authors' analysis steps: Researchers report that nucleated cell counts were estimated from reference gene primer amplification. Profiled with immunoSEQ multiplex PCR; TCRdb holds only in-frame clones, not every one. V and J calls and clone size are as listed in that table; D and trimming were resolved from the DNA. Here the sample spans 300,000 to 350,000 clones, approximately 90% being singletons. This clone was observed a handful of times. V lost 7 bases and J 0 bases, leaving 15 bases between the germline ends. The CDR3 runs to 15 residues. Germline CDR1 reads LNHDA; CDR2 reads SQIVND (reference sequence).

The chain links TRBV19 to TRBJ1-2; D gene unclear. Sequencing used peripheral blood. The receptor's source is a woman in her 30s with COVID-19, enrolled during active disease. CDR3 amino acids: CASTIPGRPNYGYTF. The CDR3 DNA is TGTGCCAGTACCATCCCCGGCAGGCCTAACTATGGCTACACCTTC.